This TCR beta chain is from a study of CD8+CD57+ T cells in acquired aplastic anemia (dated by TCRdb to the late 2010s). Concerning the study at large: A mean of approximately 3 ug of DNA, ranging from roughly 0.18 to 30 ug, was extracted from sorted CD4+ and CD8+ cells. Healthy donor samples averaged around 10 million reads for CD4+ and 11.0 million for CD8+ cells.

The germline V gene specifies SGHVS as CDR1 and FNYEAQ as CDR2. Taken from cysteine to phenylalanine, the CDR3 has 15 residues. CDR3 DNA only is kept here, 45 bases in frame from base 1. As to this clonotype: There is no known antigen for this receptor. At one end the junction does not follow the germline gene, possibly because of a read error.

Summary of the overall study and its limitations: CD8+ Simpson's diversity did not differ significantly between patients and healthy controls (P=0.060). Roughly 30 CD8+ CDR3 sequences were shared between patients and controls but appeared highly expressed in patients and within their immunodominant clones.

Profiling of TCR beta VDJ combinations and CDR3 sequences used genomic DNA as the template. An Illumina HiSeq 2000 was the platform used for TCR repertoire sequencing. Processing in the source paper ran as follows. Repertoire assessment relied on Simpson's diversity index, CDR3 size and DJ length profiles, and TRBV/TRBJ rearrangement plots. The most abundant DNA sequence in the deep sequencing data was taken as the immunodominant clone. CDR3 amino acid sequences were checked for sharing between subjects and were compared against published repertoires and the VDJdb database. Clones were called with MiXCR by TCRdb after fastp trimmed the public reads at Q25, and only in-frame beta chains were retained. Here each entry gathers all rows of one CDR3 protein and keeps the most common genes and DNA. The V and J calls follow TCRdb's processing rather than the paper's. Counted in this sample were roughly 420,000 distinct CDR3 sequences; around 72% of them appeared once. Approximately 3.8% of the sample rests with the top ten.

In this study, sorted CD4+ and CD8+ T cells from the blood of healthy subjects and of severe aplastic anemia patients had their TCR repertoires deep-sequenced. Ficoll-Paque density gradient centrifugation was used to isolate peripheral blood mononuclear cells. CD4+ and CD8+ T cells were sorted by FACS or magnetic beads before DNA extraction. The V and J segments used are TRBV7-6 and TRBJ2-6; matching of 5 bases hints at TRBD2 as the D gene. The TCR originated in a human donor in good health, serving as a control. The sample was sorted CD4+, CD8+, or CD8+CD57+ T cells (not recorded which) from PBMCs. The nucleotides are TGTGCTAGCAGCTTGGCGACACCTACCGGGAACGTGCTGACTTTC. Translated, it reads CASSLATPTGNVLTF.